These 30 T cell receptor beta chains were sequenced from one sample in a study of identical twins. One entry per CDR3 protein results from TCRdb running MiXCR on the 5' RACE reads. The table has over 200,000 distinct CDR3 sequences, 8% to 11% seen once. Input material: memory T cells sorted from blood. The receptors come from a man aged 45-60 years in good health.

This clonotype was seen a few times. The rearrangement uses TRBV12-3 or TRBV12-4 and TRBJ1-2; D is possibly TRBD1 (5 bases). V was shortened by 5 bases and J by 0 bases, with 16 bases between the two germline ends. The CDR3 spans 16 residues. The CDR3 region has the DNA TGTGCCAGCAGTAGCCAGAAATACAGGTCTAACTATGGCTACACCTTC. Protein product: CASSSQKYRSNYGYTF.

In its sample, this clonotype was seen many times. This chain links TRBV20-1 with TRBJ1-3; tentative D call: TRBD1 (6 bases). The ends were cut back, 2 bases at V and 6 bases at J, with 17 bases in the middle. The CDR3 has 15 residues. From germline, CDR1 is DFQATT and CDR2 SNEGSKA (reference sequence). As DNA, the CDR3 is TGCAGTGCTAGACCAACGGACAGCCACCCAAACACCATATATTTT. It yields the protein CSARPTDSHPNTIYF.

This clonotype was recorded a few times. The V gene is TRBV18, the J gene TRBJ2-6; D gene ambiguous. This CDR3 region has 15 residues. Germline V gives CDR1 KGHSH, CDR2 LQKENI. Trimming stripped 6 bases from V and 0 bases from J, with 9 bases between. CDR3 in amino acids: CASSPMGSGANVLTF. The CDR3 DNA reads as TGTGCCAGCTCCCCTATGGGCTCTGGGGCCAACGTCCTGACTTTC.

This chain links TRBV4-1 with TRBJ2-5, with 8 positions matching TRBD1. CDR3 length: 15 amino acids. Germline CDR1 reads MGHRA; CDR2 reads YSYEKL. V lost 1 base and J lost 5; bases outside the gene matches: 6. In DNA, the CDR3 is TGCGCCAGCAGCCAAGGGGGACAGGTGGAGGAGACCCAGTACTTC. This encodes CASSQGGQVEETQYF.

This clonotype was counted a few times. The CDR3 bases are TGCGCCAGCAGCGCAACAGGGGGCGGAGATACGCAGTATTTT. This translates into CASSATGGGDTQYF. The chain employs TRBV5-1 and TRBJ2-3; 9 nucleotides align to TRBD1. The junction had 5 bases not matched to a gene; V was cut back by 4 bases and J by 5 bases. Germline CDR1 is SGHRS and CDR2 is YFSETQ. CDR3 length: 14 residues.

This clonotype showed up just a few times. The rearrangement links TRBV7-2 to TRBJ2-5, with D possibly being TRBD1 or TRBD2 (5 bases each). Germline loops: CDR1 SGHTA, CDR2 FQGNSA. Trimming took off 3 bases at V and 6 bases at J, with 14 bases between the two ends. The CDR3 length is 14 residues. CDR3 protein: CASSFPGSGQTQYF. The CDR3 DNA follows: TGTGCCAGCAGCTTCCCAGGGAGTGGGCAGACCCAGTACTTC. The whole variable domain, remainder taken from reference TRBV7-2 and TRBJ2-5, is GAGVSQSPSNKVTEKGKDVELRCDPISGHTALYWYRQSLGQGLEFLIYFQGNSAPDKSGLPSDRFSAERTGGSVSTLTIQRTQQEDSAVYLCASSFPGSGQTQYFGPGTRLLVL.

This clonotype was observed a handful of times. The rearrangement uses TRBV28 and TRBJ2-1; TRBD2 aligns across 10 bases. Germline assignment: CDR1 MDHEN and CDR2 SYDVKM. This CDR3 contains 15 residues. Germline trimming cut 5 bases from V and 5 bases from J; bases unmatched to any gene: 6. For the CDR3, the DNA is TGTGCCAGCAGTCCCTGGACTAGCGGAAACAATGAGCAGTTCTTC. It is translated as CASSPWTSGNNEQFF.

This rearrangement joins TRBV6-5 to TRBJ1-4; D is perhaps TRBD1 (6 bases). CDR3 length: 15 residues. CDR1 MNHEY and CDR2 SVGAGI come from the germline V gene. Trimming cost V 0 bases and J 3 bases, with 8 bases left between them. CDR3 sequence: CASSYSRGANEKLFF. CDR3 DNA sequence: TGTGCCAGCAGTTACTCGAGGGGGGCTAATGAAAAACTGTTTTTT.

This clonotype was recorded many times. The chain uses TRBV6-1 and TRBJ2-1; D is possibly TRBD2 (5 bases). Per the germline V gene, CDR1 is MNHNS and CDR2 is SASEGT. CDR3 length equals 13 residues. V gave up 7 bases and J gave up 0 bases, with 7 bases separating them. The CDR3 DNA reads TGTGCCAGCAAAGGGAGCTCCTACAATGAGCAGTTCTTC. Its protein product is CASKGSSYNEQFF.

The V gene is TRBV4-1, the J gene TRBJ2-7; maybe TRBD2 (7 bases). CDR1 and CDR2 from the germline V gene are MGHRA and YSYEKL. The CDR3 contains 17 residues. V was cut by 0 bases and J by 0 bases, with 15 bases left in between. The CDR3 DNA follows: TGCGCCAGCAGCCAAGATCTGGGGGCGGGGGCCTCCTACGAGCAGTACTTC. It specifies CASSQDLGAGASYEQYF.

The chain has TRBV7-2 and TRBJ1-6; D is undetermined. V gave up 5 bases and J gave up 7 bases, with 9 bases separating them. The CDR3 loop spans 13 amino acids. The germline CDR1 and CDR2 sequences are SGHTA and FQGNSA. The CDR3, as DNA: TGTGCCAGCAGCCCCTGGGAAAATTCACCCCTCCACTTT. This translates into CASSPWENSPLHF. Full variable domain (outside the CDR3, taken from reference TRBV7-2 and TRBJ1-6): GAGVSQSPSNKVTEKGKDVELRCDPISGHTALYWYRQSLGQGLEFLIYFQGNSAPDKSGLPSDRFSAERTGGSVSTLTIQRTQQEDSAVYLCASSPWENSPLHFGNGTRLTVT.

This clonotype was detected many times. CDR3 nucleotide sequence: TGCAGCGTTGATCCTAGCGGAAGCACAGATACGCAGTATTTT. Translating gives CSVDPSGSTDTQYF. The gene calls are TRBV29-1 and TRBJ2-3; 7 positions agree with TRBD2. The CDR3 extends over 14 amino acids. The germline gives CDR1 SQVTM, CDR2 ANQGSEA. Trimming at V came to 3 bases and at J to 0 bases, leaving 3 bases not matched to a gene.

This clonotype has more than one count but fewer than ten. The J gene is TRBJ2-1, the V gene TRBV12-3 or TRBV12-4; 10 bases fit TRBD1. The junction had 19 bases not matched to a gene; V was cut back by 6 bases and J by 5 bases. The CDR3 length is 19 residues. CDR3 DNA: TGTGCCAGCAGCAAATGGACAGGGGGAGGGACGGTCCCACACAATGAGCAGTTCTTC. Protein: CASSKWTGGGTVPHNEQFF.

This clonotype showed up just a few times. The CDR3, as DNA: TGCGCCAGCAGCTTGGGGGGCCAAAAGAGGGAGACCCAGTACTTC. Protein: CASSLGGQKRETQYF. The chain has TRBV5-1 and TRBJ2-5; weak D call: TRBD1 (5 bases). This CDR3 comprises 15 residues. Germline-derived CDR1 and CDR2 are SGHRS and YFSETQ. V was clipped by 0 bases and J by 5 bases, with 14 bases between them.

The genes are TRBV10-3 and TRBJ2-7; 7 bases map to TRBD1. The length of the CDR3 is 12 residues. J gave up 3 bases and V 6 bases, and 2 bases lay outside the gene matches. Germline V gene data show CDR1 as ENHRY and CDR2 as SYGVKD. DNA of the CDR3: TGTGCCATCAGCAGGGGGAACTACGAGCAGTACTTC. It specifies CAISRGNYEQYF.

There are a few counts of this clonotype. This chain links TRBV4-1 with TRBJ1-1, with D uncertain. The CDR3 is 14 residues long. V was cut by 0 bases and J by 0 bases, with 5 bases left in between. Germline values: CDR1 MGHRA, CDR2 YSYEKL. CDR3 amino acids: CASSQDLMNTEAFF. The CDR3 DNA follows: TGCGCCAGCAGCCAAGATCTGATGAACACTGAAGCTTTCTTT.

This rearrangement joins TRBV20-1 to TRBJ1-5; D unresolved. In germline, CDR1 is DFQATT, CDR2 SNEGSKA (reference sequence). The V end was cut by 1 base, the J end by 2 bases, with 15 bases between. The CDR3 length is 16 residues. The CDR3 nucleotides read TGCAGTGCTAGAGGTTGGTCCCCGGCGGGCAATCAGCCCCAGCATTTT. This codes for CSARGWSPAGNQPQHF.

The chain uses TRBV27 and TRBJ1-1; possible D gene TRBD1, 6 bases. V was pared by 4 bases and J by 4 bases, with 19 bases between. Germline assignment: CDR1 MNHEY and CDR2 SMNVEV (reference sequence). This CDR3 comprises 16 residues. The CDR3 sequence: CASSSLGGWTLTEAFF. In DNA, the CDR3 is TGTGCCAGCAGTTCTTTAGGGGGGTGGACCCTCACTGAAGCTTTCTTT.

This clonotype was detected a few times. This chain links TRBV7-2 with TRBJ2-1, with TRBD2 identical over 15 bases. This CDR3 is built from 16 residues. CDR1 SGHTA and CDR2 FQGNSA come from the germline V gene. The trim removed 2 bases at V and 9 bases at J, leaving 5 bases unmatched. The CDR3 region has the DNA TGTGCCAGCAGCTTATCCGGGACTAGCGGGAGGCCTGAGCAGTTCTTC. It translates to CASSLSGTSGRPEQFF.

In DNA, the CDR3 is TGCGCCAGCAGCTTAGAAGGGGGGCGAGACACTGAAGCTTTCTTT. Protein: CASSLEGGRDTEAFF. J is TRBJ1-1 and V is TRBV5-1, with D perhaps matching TRBD1 (6 bases). V gave up 2 bases and J gave up 3 bases, with 14 bases separating them. The CDR3 runs to 15 residues. Germline V gene data show CDR1 as SGHRS and CDR2 as YFSETQ.

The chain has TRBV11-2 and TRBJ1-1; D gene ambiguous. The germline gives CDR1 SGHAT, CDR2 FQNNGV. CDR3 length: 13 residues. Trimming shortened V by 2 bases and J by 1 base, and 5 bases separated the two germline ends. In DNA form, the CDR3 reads TGTGCCAGCAGCTTATTCCAGAACACTGAAGCTTTCTTT. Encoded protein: CASSLFQNTEAFF.

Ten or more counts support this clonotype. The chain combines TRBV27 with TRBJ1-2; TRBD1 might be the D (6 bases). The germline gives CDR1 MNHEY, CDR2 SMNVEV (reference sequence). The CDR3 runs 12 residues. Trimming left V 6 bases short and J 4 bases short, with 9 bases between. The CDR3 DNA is TGTGCCAGCAGCGAGACAGGCTATGGCTACACCTTC. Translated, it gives CASSETGYGYTF.

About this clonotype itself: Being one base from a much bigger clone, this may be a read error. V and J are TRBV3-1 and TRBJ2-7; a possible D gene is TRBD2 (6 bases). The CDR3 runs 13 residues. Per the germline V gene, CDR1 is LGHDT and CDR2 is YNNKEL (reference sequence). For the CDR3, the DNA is TGTGCCAGCAGCCAAGATCCCGGGACTGGTGTTGAGTTC. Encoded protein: CASSQDPGTGVEF.

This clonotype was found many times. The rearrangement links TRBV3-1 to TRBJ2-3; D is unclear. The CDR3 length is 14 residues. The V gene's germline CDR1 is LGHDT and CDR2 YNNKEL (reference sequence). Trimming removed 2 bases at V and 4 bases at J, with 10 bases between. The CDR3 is CASSQILASDTQYF. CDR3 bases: TGTGCCAGCAGCCAAATACTGGCATCAGATACGCAGTATTTT.

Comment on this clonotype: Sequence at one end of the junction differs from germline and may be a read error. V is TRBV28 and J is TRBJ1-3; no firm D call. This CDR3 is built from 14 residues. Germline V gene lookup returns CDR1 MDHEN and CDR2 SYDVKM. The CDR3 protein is CASSIDGSTGSFLF. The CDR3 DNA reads TGTGCCAGCAGCATCGACGGCTCAACGGGCTCATTTCTTTTT.

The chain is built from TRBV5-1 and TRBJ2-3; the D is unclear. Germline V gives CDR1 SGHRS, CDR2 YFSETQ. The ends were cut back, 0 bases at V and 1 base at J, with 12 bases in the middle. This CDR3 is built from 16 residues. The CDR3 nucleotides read TGCGCCAGCAGCTTGGGCGGCGGCTACGGCACAGATACGCAGTATTTT. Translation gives CASSLGGGYGTDTQYF.

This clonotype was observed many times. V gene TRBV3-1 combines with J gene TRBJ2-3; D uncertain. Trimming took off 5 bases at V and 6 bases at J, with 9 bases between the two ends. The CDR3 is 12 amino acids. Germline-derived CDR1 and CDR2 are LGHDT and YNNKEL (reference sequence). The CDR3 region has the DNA TGTGCCAGCAGCAGCTTCACGGATACGCAGTATTTT. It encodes CASSSFTDTQYF.

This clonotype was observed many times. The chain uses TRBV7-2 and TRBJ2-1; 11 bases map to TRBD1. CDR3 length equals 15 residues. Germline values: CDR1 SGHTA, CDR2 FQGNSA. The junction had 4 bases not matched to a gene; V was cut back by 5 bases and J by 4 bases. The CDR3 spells CASSEGQGVYNEQFF. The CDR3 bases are TGTGCCAGCAGCGAGGGACAGGGGGTGTACAATGAGCAGTTCTTC.

For the CDR3, the DNA is TGCGCCAGCAGCGTAGACGGTAACACTGAAGCTTTCTTT. This translates into CASSVDGNTEAFF. V is TRBV5-1 and J is TRBJ1-1; no definite D call. V was clipped by 4 bases and J by 2 bases, with 9 bases between them. This CDR3 comprises 13 residues. CDR1 is SGHRS and CDR2 is YFSETQ in the germline V gene.

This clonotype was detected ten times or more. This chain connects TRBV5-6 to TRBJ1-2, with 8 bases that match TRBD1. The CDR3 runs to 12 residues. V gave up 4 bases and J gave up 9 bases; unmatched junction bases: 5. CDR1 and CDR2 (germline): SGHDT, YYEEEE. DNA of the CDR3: TGTGCCAGCAGCGCCTGGACAGGGAGCTACACCTTC. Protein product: CASSAWTGSYTF.